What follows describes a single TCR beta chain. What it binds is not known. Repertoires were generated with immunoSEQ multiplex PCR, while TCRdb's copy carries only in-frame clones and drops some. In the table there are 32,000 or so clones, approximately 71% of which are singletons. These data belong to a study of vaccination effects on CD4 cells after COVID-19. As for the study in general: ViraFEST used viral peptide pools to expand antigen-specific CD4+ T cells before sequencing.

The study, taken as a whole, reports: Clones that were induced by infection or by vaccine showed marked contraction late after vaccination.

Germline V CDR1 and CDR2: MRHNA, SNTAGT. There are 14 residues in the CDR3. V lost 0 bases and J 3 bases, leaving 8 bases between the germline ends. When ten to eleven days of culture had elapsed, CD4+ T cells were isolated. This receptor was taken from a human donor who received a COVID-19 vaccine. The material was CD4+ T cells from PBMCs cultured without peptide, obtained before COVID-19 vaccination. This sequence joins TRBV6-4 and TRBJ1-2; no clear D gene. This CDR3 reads CASSDSDRYYGYTF. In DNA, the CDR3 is TGTGCCAGCAGTGACTCGGACCGATACTATGGCTACACCTTC.